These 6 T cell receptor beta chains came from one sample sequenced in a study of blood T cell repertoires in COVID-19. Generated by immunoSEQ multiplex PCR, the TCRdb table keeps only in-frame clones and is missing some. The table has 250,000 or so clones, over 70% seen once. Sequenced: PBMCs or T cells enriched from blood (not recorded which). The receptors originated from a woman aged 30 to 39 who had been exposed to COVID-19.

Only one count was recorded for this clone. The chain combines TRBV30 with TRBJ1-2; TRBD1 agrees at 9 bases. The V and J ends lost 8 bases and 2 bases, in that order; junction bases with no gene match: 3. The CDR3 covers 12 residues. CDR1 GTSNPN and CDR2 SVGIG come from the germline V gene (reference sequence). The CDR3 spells CAGGTGNYGYTF. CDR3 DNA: TGTGCCGGGGGGACAGGGAACTATGGCTACACCTTC.

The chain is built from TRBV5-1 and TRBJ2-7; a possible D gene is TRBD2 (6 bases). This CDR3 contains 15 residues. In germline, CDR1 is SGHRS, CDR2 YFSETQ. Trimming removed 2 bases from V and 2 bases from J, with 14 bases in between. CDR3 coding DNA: TGCGCCAGCAGCTTACGGAGGGGATATCCCTACGAGCAGTACTTC. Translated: CASSLRRGYPYEQYF.

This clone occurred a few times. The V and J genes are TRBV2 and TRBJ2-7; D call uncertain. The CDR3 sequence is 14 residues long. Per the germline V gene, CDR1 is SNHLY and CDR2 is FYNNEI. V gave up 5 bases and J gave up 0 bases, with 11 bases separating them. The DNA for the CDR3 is TGTGCCAGCAGTCCCGGCAGGAACTCCTACGAGCAGTACTTC. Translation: CASSPGRNSYEQYF.

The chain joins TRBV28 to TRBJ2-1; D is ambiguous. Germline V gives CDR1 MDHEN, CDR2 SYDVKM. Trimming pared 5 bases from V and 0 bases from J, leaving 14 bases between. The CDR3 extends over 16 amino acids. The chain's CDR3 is CASSPFGASSYNEQFF. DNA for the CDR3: TGTGCCAGCAGTCCCTTCGGTGCGAGCTCCTACAATGAGCAGTTCTTC. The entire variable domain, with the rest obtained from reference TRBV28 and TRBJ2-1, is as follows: DVKVTQSSRYLVKRTGEKVFLECVQDMDHENMFWYRQDPGLGLRLIYFSYDVKMKEKGDIPEGYSVSREKKERFSLILESASTNQTSMYLCASSPFGASSYNEQFFGPGTRLTVL.

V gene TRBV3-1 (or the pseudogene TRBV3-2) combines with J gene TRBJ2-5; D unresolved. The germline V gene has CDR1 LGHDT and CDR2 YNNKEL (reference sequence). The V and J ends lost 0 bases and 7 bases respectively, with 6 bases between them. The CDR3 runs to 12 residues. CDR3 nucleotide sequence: TGTGCCAGCAGCCAAGATACTGGGACCCAGTACTTC. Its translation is CASSQDTGTQYF.

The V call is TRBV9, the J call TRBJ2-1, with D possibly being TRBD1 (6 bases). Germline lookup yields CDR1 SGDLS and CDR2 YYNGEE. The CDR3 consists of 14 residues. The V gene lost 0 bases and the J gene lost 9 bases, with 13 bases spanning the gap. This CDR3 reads CASSVAGELGEQFF. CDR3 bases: TGTGCCAGCAGCGTAGCAGGGGAGTTGGGTGAGCAGTTCTTC.